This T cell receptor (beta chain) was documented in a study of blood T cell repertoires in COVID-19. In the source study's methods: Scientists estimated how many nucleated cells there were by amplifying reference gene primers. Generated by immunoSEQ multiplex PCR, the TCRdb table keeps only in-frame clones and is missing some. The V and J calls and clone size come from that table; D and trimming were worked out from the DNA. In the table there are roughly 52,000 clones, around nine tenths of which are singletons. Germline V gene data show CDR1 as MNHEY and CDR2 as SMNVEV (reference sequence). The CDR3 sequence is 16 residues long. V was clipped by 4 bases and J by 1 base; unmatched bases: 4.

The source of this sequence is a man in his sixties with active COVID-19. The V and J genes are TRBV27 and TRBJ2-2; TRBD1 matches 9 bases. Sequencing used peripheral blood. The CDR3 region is CASSSGDRVNTGELFF. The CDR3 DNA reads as TGTGCCAGCAGTTCAGGGGACAGGGTGAACACCGGGGAGCTGTTTTTT.